The next 21 T cell receptor beta chains were all read from a single sample in a study of T cell responses to AZD1222 COVID-19 vaccine. Sequencing used immunoSEQ multiplex PCR; TCRdb keeps in-frame clones, though not all of them. The sample has more than 70,000 clones, around 83% seen once. This sample comprised peripheral blood, obtained on day 0 of AZD1222 vaccination. The receptors stem from an adult in good health.

The V call is TRBV5-1, the J call TRBJ2-7, with TRBD1 as a possible D gene (5 bases). V gave up 0 bases and J gave up 2 bases, with 6 bases separating them. CDR1 is SGHRS and CDR2 is YFSETQ in the germline V gene. The CDR3 extends over 13 amino acids. The CDR3 spells CASSLDRTYEQYF. In DNA form, the CDR3 reads TGCGCCAGCAGCTTGGACAGGACCTACGAGCAGTACTTC.

The chain links TRBV18 to TRBJ1-1; D is uncertain. The germline V and J ends were trimmed by 0 bases and 2 bases, with 10 bases remaining between them. CDR3 size: 15 residues. Germline lookup yields CDR1 KGHSH and CDR2 LQKENI. The CDR3 is CASSPPGGYNTEAFF. For the CDR3, the DNA is TGTGCCAGCTCACCACCGGGAGGGTATAACACTGAAGCTTTCTTT.

The chain has TRBV7-8 and TRBJ2-5; 8 bases are shared with TRBD1. This CDR3 has 16 residues. The V segment lost 5 bases and the J segment 5 bases; nucleotides outside the gene matches: 13. Germline V gene lookup returns CDR1 SGHVS and CDR2 FQNEAQ. CDR3 region: CASSASADRGRETQYF. CDR3 nucleotides: TGTGCCAGCAGCGCCTCCGCCGACAGGGGTAGGGAGACCCAGTACTTC.

The chain links TRBV15 to TRBJ1-5, with D hard to call. The CDR3 has 14 amino acids. The V and J ends lost 1 base and 3 bases respectively, with 7 bases between them. The V gene's germline CDR1 is LNHNV and CDR2 YYDKDF (reference sequence). The CDR3 loop is CATSRGPDNQPQHF. CDR3 coding DNA: TGTGCCACCAGCAGAGGTCCGGACAATCAGCCCCAGCATTTT. Full variable domain (missing parts from reference TRBV15 and TRBJ1-5): DAMVIQNPRYQVTQFGKPVTLSCSQTLNHNVMYWYQQKSSQAPKLLFHYYDKDFNNEADTPDNFQSRRPNTSFCFLDIRSPGLGDTAMYLCATSRGPDNQPQHFGDGTRLSIL.

The chain links TRBV11-1 to TRBJ2-7, with TRBD2 identical over 7 bases. Germline values: CDR1 SGHAT, CDR2 FQDESV (reference sequence). The CDR3 runs to 15 residues. The ends lost 0 bases at V and 4 bases at J; junction bases unmatched: 6. CDR3 loop: CASSLATGTTYEQYF. CDR3 nucleotides: TGTGCCAGCAGCTTAGCTACTGGGACTACGTACGAGCAGTACTTC.

V is TRBV18 and J is TRBJ2-1; TRBD2 aligns across 7 bases. Losses at the gene ends were 2 bases for V and 6 bases for J; bases not matched to a gene: 7. The CDR3 extends over 15 amino acids. Germline V gene lookup returns CDR1 KGHSH and CDR2 LQKENI. For the CDR3, the DNA is TGTGCCAGCTCACCATCCCTAGCGGAACTCAATGAGCAGTTCTTC. Its protein product is CASSPSLAELNEQFF.

This chain connects TRBV6-6 to TRBJ2-7, with D maybe TRBD1 (6 bases). In germline, CDR1 is MNHNY, CDR2 SVGAGI (reference sequence). CDR3 length: 15 residues. V was pared by 7 bases and J by 1 base, with 17 bases between. CDR3 sequence reads: CASKGGQSRSYEQYF. The CDR3 DNA reads as TGTGCCAGCAAAGGCGGACAGTCCAGGTCCTACGAGCAGTACTTC.

In its sample, this clone was seen many times. The chain combines TRBV28 with TRBJ2-7; D is ambiguous. Germline CDR1 is MDHEN and CDR2 is SYDVKM. V was pared by 3 bases and J by 4 bases, with 4 bases between. The CDR3 runs 11 residues. The CDR3, as DNA: TGTGCCAGCAGTTTCAAATACGAGCAGTACTTC. This translates into CASSFKYEQYF.

This clone has only a few counts. CDR3 coding DNA: TGTGCCAGCAGCCAAGCCTCCAGGAAATACACCGGGGAGCTGTTTTTT. Protein product: CASSQASRKYTGELFF. This chain uses TRBV7-9 with TRBJ2-2; D ambiguous. Germline CDR1 SEHNR, CDR2 FQNEAQ (reference sequence). The germline V and J ends were trimmed by 5 bases and 3 bases, with 16 bases remaining between them. CDR3 length equals 16 residues.

V and J are TRBV27 and TRBJ2-7, with unresolved D. Germline CDR1 MNHEY, CDR2 SMNVEV (reference sequence). Trimming removed 5 bases from V and 2 bases from J, with 13 bases in between. CDR3 length equals 14 residues. In nucleotides, the CDR3 is TGTGCCAGCAGTCCCCGTCCTACGGCCTACGAGCAGTACTTC. This translates into CASSPRPTAYEQYF.

The chain joins TRBV7-3 to TRBJ2-1; 9 positions match TRBD1. The germline V gene encodes CDR1 SGHTA and CDR2 FQGTGA. V was pared by 4 bases and J by 1 base, with 2 bases of the junction left unmatched. This CDR3 contains 15 residues. The CDR3 coding sequence is TGTGCCAGCAGCTCTGGACAGGGGTCCTACAATGAGCAGTTCTTC. Its translation is CASSSGQGSYNEQFF.

The chain couples TRBV21-1 to TRBJ1-2. TRBV21-1 is flagged as a pseudogene. The CDR3 is made up of 18 amino acids. CDR3 nucleotides: TGTGCCAGCAGCAAACCGGGGCGGGGTTTCCCCGTCGGATATGGCTACACCTTC. Amino acid sequence: CASSKPGRGFPVGYGYTF.

This chain connects TRBV12-3 or TRBV12-4 to TRBJ2-5; D could derive from TRBD1 or TRBD2 (5 bases each). This CDR3 comprises 11 residues. V was trimmed by 6 bases and J by 4 bases, leaving 6 bases between them. DNA for the CDR3: TGTGCCAGCAGGAGGGGAGAGACCCAGTACTTC. Translation: CASRRGETQYF.

About this clone: Other DNA sequences within the sample encode an identical CDR3. V and J are TRBV7-2 and TRBJ2-5; D is undetermined. Per the germline V gene, CDR1 is SGHTA and CDR2 is FQGNSA. The CDR3 totals 13 residues. Trimming removed 0 bases at V and 2 bases at J, with 4 bases between. As DNA, the CDR3 is TGTGCCAGCAGCTTAGCCCTACAAGAGACCCAGTACTTC. Amino acid sequence: CASSLALQETQYF.

This chain uses TRBV19 with TRBJ1-1, with a possible D match to TRBD1 (5 bases). Germline V gene data show CDR1 as LNHDA and CDR2 as SQIVND (reference sequence). V was pared by 10 bases and J by 1 base, with 16 bases between. The CDR3 spans 14 residues. The CDR3 spells CATAGLQENTEAFF. The CDR3 bases are TGTGCCACCGCGGGGCTCCAGGAGAACACTGAAGCTTTCTTT.

The CDR3 here is CASSLGGPSTEAFF. In DNA form, the CDR3 reads TGTGCCAGCAGTTTGGGGGGCCCCAGCACTGAAGCTTTCTTT. The chain couples TRBV27 to TRBJ1-1, with D tentatively TRBD1 (6 bases). V was clipped by 3 bases and J by 4 bases, with 12 bases between them. CDR1 and CDR2 (germline): MNHEY, SMNVEV (reference sequence). The CDR3 extends over 14 amino acids.

The chain is built from TRBV27 and TRBJ2-3; D uncertain. Germline CDR1 and CDR2: MNHEY and SMNVEV (reference sequence). V was trimmed by 1 base and J by 5 bases, leaving 10 bases between them. The length of the CDR3 is 14 residues. The CDR3 is CASSLFYARDTQYF. Here the CDR3 DNA reads TGTGCCAGCAGTTTATTCTACGCGCGAGATACGCAGTATTTT.

The chain employs TRBV24-1 and TRBJ2-1; TRBD1 aligns across 8 bases. Germline V gene sequence: CDR1 KGHDR, CDR2 SFDVKD. The CDR3 runs 14 residues. The J segment lost 5 bases and the V segment lost 5 bases, leaving 4 bases of the junction unmatched. In DNA, the CDR3 is TGTGCCACCAGTGTCCCGGGACAGGACAATGAGCAGTTCTTC. Amino acid sequence: CATSVPGQDNEQFF.

The chain combines TRBV7-8 with TRBJ2-2, with D unclear. Trimming removed 5 bases at V and 1 base at J, with 11 bases between. Germline CDR1 reads SGHVS; CDR2 reads FQNEAQ. The CDR3 has 15 amino acids. The chain's CDR3 is CASSERRGNTGELFF. The CDR3, as DNA: TGTGCCAGCAGCGAGAGACGAGGGAACACCGGGGAGCTGTTTTTT.

The chain has TRBV7-6 and TRBJ2-1; D may be TRBD2 (5 bases). There are 16 residues in the CDR3. Trimming took off 5 bases at V and 0 bases at J, with 14 bases between the two ends. The germline V gene has CDR1 SGHVS and CDR2 FNYEAQ. The CDR3 sequence is CASSGGSRSSYNEQFF. As DNA, the CDR3 is TGTGCCAGCAGCGGTGGGAGCAGGAGCTCCTACAATGAGCAGTTCTTC.

The V and J genes are TRBV21-1 and TRBJ1-6; the D segment call TRBD1 is taken from the table without a DNA check. TRBV21-1 is termed a pseudogene. This CDR3 region has 19 residues. The CDR3 is CASSKGQGASSSYNSPLHF. Here the CDR3 DNA reads TGTGCCAGCAGCAAGGGACAGGGGGCAAGTAGCTCCTATAATTCACCCCTCCACTTT.